The following is a T cell receptor (beta chain) sequence with its context. This clonotype was seen repeatedly, ten times or more. Its antigen remains undetermined. No base quality values were provided; no much bigger clone lies one nucleotide off. The library was built by means of 5' RACE. Reads for this sample came from an Illumina HiSeq 2000. A universal primer binding site was added through template switching, and the final cDNA carried a unique molecular identifier so that TCR cDNA molecules could be counted accurately. Specific primers in the conserved constant-segment region were used to synthesize first-strand cDNA for TCR alpha and beta chains. To control for contamination, every cDNA library was double barcoded, receiving both a SMART-Mk sample barcode and Illumina barcodes. TruSeq adapter sequences and Illumina sample barcodes were added in two successive PCR steps. The Illumina HiSeq platform was used with custom primers to sequence TCR alpha and beta cDNA libraries. Per the original workflow: MiGEC was used to process raw reads and extract unique molecular identifiers, and MiXCR was used to find CDR3 positions. For each individual, recombination models were inferred using an EM algorithm with the repgenHMM and IGoR tools. The analysis of shared clonotypes was done with the tcR package in R, with sharing normalized by the product of cloneset sizes. To study raw recombination without the effects of thymic and clonal selection, out-of-frame nonproductive sequences were analyzed. TCRdb cleaned the public reads at Q25 with fastp, built clones with MiXCR and kept in-frame beta chains. Rows matching on CDR3 protein sequence are summarized as one entry with the most common DNA and genes. The V and J calls here are based on TCRdb, not the publication. Across this sample there are roughly 240,000 distinct CDR3 sequences, with 7.5% seen only once. Of the sample, 5% to 6% is held by the ten largest clones.

The record originates from a study of identical twins (dated by TCRdb to the mid-2010s). About the full investigation: To test whether fetal clonotypes persist, this study deep-sequenced TCR alpha and beta repertoires from monozygotic twins, from unrelated adults of various ages, and from cord blood. Replicate twin experiments were performed at different times using different library preparation protocols to rule out contamination. Overall results and qualifications from the work: Because the same donors could not be followed over many years, the conclusions relied on cross-sectional statistical analysis. The excess sharing between twins in beta out-of-frame sequences was weaker because fewer shared sequences reduced the signal-to-noise ratio. Abundant cord blood beta clonotypes carried fewer insertions; young adult naive repertoires showed a weaker similar trend, while memory repertoires showed none. Out-of-frame TCR alpha sharing in monozygotic twins was systematically underestimated by recombination models, whereas sharing between unrelated individuals was in agreement with the recombination models. Compared with coincidental sharing between unrelated individuals, out-of-frame TCR alpha sequences shared between twins showed an excess of sequences with low generation probability. Invariant T cells such as MAIT and iNKT could partly confound zero-insertion analyses, although diverse VJ usage argued against such confounding for most clonotypes.

According to the germline V gene, CDR1 reads SNHLY and CDR2 reads FYNNEI. Trimmed from V: 8 bases; trimmed from J: 2 bases; junction bases lacking a gene match: 3. Measured from the cysteine to the phenylalanine, the CDR3 is 14 residues long. The sequence is cut down to CDR3 DNA, 42 bases in frame from base 1. Every donor in the study was a healthy Caucasian. Three pairs of female monozygotic twins, all aged roughly 18 to 30 years, made up the twin cohort. Positive isolation kits from Invitrogen were used to isolate CD4+ and CD8+ T cell populations. These sequences were also reported in another study, on yellow fever vaccine responses in identical twins. The second study reports: The T cell response to vaccination in identical twins was reported by the authors to appear partly convergent and partly personalized. The study precisely tracked vaccine-responding T cell clones in identical twins.

The sequence was collected from a woman in her late teens or twenties in good health. The V gene is TRBV2 and the J gene is TRBJ2-3, with 11 bases matching TRBD2. Specimen: CD8+ T cells sorted from blood. The nucleotides read TGTGCCAGCGAACTAGCGGGGGCCACAGATACGCAGTATTTT. Its amino acids are CASELAGATDTQYF.